This TCR beta chain is from a study of radiation and T cells in renal cell carcinoma (dated by TCRdb to the early 2020s). With respect to the entire study: In total, around 53 samples, comprising 25 or so tumors and some 27 peripheral blood samples, were subjected to TCR beta sequencing. The last blood draw occurred 4 weeks after radiation, at the same time as nephrectomy. A total of 4,016,671 unique CDR3 nucleotide sequences, encoding 2,500,000 or so unique CDR3 amino acid sequences, were found across all 50 or so samples. The investigation overall reported the following: Because pretreatment tumor biopsies were not available, the study could not determine whether clonotypes were already present within the tumor at baseline. The single-armed trial design could not address effects of radiation dose or scheduling on the TCR repertoire. Top tumor clonotypes rose in blood from baseline to 2 weeks post-radiation, then contracted by 4 weeks, suggesting transient expansion of tumor-resident clones. Changes in the blood repertoire were not tracked past 4 weeks after treatment.

Details on this clone: What this receptor recognizes is not known. No base-level quality is on record; no much larger clone is a single base apart.

TCR beta libraries were generated from genomic DNA with the immunoSEQ kit, following the manufacturer's recommendations. To prepare libraries, a first multiplex PCR with proprietary primers was run, followed by a second PCR that added unique barcodes, and a bead cleanup was done after each round. A kit-provided positive control reaction and a negative control reaction were included in every sample batch. The final libraries underwent checking on an Agilent 4200 TapeStation D1000 ScreenTape, volumetric pooling, and quantification by qPCR. An Illumina NextSeq500 fitted with a MidOutput 150-cycle cartridge performed the sequencing, running 156 Read1 cycles and 15 Index1 cycles with the kit's custom primers. The pooled library was loaded at approximately 1 pM, with a roughly 21% PhiX control spiked in. The authors processed their data as follows. Vendor-processed data were analyzed in R, with a clonotype defined as all T cells sharing the same CDR3 nucleotide sequence. In the clone abundance analyses, frequencies in each sample were normalized to that sample's 10,000 most abundant clones. Public T cell clones, which averaged fewer than five per sample, were excluded before analysis. An abundance difference of at least 32-fold between compartments was the criterion for calling clonotypes tumor-enriched or baseline blood-enriched. Clonotypes expanded or contracted between blood time points were identified with a beta-binomial differential abundance model. Tumor-blood repertoire similarity was measured with the Baroni-Urbani and Buser coefficient, and groups were compared using two-tailed Wilcoxon tests in R. TCRdb took this table from immuneACCESS and kept in-frame rearrangements with V and J called. Such tables lack part of the clones; where checked against another copy, unresolved V genes explain under half of the gap, and the rest is unexplained. The V and J calls and the clone size are those of that table, but D and trimming were determined from the DNA. The sample table contains 60,000 to 95,000 clones; only one count was recorded for approximately 82% of them. 2% to 3% of the sample rests with the top ten.

The time point label on this specimen signifies: blood 4 weeks post-SBRT, at nephrectomy. The sample's treatment or condition label is to be understood as: 15 Gy SBRT to primary tumor, nephrectomy 4 weeks later. The samples were obtained from a clinical trial, where primary renal cell carcinomas were treated with 15 Gy stereotactic body radiation therapy and then removed by nephrectomy 4 weeks afterward. Serial peripheral blood from radiation-treated patients was sampled at baseline, 2 weeks and 4 weeks after SBRT to track tumor-enriched clonotypes. Every patient's renal cell carcinoma showed clear cell pathology. The QIAamp DNA Blood Mini Kit (Qiagen) was used to prepare genomic DNA for TCR sequencing. Only samples passing all quality control checks were included in the analyses. The CDR3 runs 14 residues from the cysteine to the phenylalanine. This entry keeps only the CDR3 DNA: 42 bases, framed from base 1. For CDR1 and CDR2, the germline V gene lists MNHNS and SASEGT. V loses 7 bases at its end and J loses 6 bases; junction bases beyond the gene matches: 8.

This clonotype originated in a woman aged 55 to 70 with renal cell carcinoma. The chain joins TRBV6-1 to TRBJ2-5, with 10 central nucleotides matching TRBD1. Sequenced here: blood, sampled from a patient whose treatment included radiotherapy and nephrectomy. The bases are TGTGCCAGCACCCGGGACAGGGGTGTGAAGACCCAGTACTTC. This sequence encodes CASTRDRGVKTQYF.